This T cell receptor (beta chain) was sequenced in a study of Ad26.COV2.S vaccination and SARS-CoV-2 variants. Study summary: This donor came from the COV1001 trial of Ad26.COV2.S. In the study, Ad26.COV2.S was injected intramuscularly once, or twice 56 days apart.

The CDR3 length is 15 residues. Germline CDR1 and CDR2: SEHNR and FQNEAQ (reference sequence). V lost 2 bases and J 4 bases, leaving 14 bases between the germline ends. For this clone: The antigen is undetermined.

Noted treatment: around 19 received Ad26.COV2.S at low or high dose, single or two shots; roughly 5 received placebo; per-sample allocation not given. After the first vaccine or placebo injection, samples were drawn on day 63. Recruitment in Boston yielded a donor of adult age, 18-55 years. Points from the study as a whole: Non-spike TCR breadth did not differ much between vaccine and placebo recipients.

Produced via immunoSEQ multiplex PCR; TCRdb's table is partial and in-frame only. The sample consists of hundreds of thousands of clones, around 86% of them appearing once. The chain carries TRBV7-9 and TRBJ2-5; D could derive from TRBD1 or TRBD2 (5 bases each). The sequencing here drew on peripheral blood, taken in a trial of Ad26.COV2.S vaccine versus placebo. This sequence originates from a person between 18 and 65 years old who received the Ad26.COV2.S COVID-19 vaccine or a placebo. DNA of the CDR3: TGTGCCAGCAGCTTAAGTCTGAGGGGCAGAGAGACCCAGTACTTC. It yields the protein CASSLSLRGRETQYF. The variable domain in full, completed from reference TRBV7-9 and TRBJ2-5, reads DTGVSQNPRHKITKRGQNVTFRCDPISEHNRLYWYRQTLGQGPEFLTYFQNEAQLEKSRLLSDRFSAERPKGSFSTLEIQRTEQGDSAMYLCASSLSLRGRETQYFGPGTRLLVL.